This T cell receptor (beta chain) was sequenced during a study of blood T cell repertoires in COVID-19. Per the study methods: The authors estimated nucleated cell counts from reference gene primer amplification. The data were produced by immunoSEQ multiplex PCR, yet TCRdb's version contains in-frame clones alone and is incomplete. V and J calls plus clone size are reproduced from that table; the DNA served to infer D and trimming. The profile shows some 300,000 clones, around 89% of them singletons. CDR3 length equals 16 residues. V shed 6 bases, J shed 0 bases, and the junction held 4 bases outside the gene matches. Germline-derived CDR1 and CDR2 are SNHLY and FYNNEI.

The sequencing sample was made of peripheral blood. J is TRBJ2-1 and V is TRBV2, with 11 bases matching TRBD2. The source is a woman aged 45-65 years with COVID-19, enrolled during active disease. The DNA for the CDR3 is TGTGCCAGCAGGGCGACTAGCGGGGTCTCCTACAATGAGCAGTTCTTC. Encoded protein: CASRATSGVSYNEQFF. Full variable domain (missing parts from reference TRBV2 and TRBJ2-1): EPEVTQTPSHQVTQMGQEVILRCVPISNHLYFYWYRQILGQKVEFLVSFYNNEISEKSEIFDDQFSVERPDGSNFTLKIRSTKLEDSAMYFCASRATSGVSYNEQFFGPGTRLTVL.